Reported below is one T cell receptor (beta chain). Its antigen is undetermined. The source of the sample is a study of glioma-infiltrating T cells after dendritic cell vaccination. Whole-study results and caveats: Patients with more pretreatment TILs had longer time to progression and survival.

Generated by immunoSEQ multiplex PCR, the TCRdb table keeps only in-frame clones and is missing some. The table shows tens of thousands of clones, with approximately 87% occurring only once. The receptor comes from a human donor with glioblastoma. Sequencing was performed on blood, taken before dendritic cell vaccination.

DNA of the CDR3: TGTGCCAGCAGCTACGACAGGGAGAGGGAGCAGTACTTC. It translates to CASSYDREREQYF. The chain uses TRBV7-6 and TRBJ2-7; 7 bases are shared with TRBD1. The CDR3 has 13 amino acids. V was clipped by 4 bases and J by 7 bases; unmatched bases: 7. Germline V gene lookup returns CDR1 SGHVS and CDR2 FNYEAQ.